This entry lists 27 T cell receptor beta chains sequenced from one sample in a study of blood T cell repertoires in COVID-19. The assay was immunoSEQ multiplex PCR, and TCRdb's table has in-frame clones only and misses some. The sample gives roughly 400,000 clones, over 75% of which show up once; approximately 1.3% is in the top ten. The sample taken for sequencing was PBMCs or T cells enriched from blood (not recorded which). All receptors derive from a woman aged 18-29 years who had been exposed to COVID-19.

This chain connects TRBV7-2 to TRBJ1-2, with TRBD1 matching 7 bases. Per germline, CDR1 SGHTA and CDR2 FQGNSA. This CDR3 is built from 16 residues. Trimming took 3 bases from V and 3 from J; bases not matched to a gene: 10. The CDR3 protein is CASSLTGTVGHYGYTF. The DNA for the CDR3 is TGTGCCAGCAGCTTGACCGGGACAGTGGGGCACTATGGCTACACCTTC.

This sequence joins TRBV28 and TRBJ1-1; weak D call: TRBD1 (6 bases). In germline, CDR1 is MDHEN, CDR2 SYDVKM. The ends were cut back, 8 bases at V and 0 bases at J, with 13 bases in the middle. The CDR3 covers 14 residues. The CDR3 DNA reads as TGTGCCAGCCACCCGGACAGTTTGAACACTGAAGCTTTCTTT. Protein: CASHPDSLNTEAFF.

V is TRBV6-5 and J is TRBJ2-3, with D maybe TRBD1 (6 bases). V was cut by 4 bases and J by 5 bases, with 19 bases left in between. Per the germline V gene, CDR1 is MNHEY and CDR2 is SVGAGI. This CDR3 is 16 amino acids long. The CDR3 here is CASSSPRGWSQDTQYF. The CDR3 DNA reads as TGTGCCAGCAGTTCCCCGAGGGGGTGGTCACAAGATACGCAGTATTTT.

The chain uses TRBV7-9 and TRBJ1-4; 9 nucleotides match TRBD1. The V segment lost 5 bases and the J segment 8 bases; nucleotides outside the gene matches: 12. CDR1 and CDR2 from the germline V gene are SEHNR and FQNEAQ (reference sequence). This CDR3 comprises 16 residues. The CDR3 protein is CASSNPGTGIEEKLFF. The CDR3 DNA reads as TGTGCCAGCAGCAACCCTGGGACAGGGATTGAAGAAAAACTGTTTTTT.

J is TRBJ2-3 and V is TRBV5-6; D gene unclear. Between the trimmed V and J ends, which lost 2 bases and 6 bases, there was a span of 4 bases. CDR1 is SGHDT and CDR2 is YYEEEE in the germline V gene. The CDR3 is 11 amino acids. The CDR3 DNA is TGTGCCAGCAGCTTTCGGGATACGCAGTATTTT. Protein product: CASSFRDTQYF. The variable domain in full, completed from reference TRBV5-6 and TRBJ2-3, reads DAGVTQSPTHLIKTRGQQVTLRCSPKSGHDTVSWYQQALGQGPQFIFQYYEEEERQRGNFPDRFSGHQFPNYSSELNVNALLLGDSALYLCASSFRDTQYFGPGTRLTVL.

The rearrangement uses TRBV3-1 (or the pseudogene TRBV3-2) and TRBJ2-7; TRBD2 aligns across 11 bases. The CDR3 is 17 residues long. The V and J ends lost 1 base and 4 bases, in that order; junction bases with no gene match: 9. The germline CDR1 and CDR2 sequences are LGHDT and YNNKEL (reference sequence). This CDR3 reads CASSQGQSLAGGYEQYF. CDR3 coding DNA: TGTGCCAGCAGCCAAGGGCAGAGTCTAGCGGGGGGTTACGAGCAGTACTTC.

This sequence joins TRBV10-3 and TRBJ2-5; 11 nucleotides align to TRBD2. Unmatched junction bases numbered 6, after V lost 4 bases and J lost 5 bases. From germline, CDR1 is ENHRY and CDR2 SYGVKD. This CDR3 spans 15 amino acids. DNA of the CDR3: TGTGCCATCAGTGGCTTGGGGACTAGCGGTGAGACCCAGTACTTC. Translated: CAISGLGTSGETQYF.

This chain joins TRBV7-3 and TRBJ1-1; no clear D. The CDR3 is 16 amino acids. Germline loops: CDR1 SGHTA, CDR2 FQGTGA. Trimming took off 4 bases at V and 3 bases at J, with 18 bases between the two ends. CDR3 nucleotides: TGTGCCAGCAGCTCCCTAGTGACGAGAGCGGACACTGAAGCTTTCTTT. It encodes CASSSLVTRADTEAFF.

The rearrangement links TRBV18 to TRBJ2-7; 9 nucleotides match TRBD1. The CDR3 totals 15 residues. V lost 4 bases and J lost 6; bases outside the gene matches: 10. Germline-derived CDR1 and CDR2 are KGHSH and LQKENI. The CDR3 sequence is CASSQGGQGVSEQYF. Here the CDR3 DNA reads TGTGCCAGCTCACAAGGGGGACAGGGAGTATCCGAGCAGTACTTC.

The chain uses TRBV18 and TRBJ1-1; perhaps TRBD1 as D (6 bases). V lost 4 bases and J 0 bases, leaving 9 bases between the germline ends. CDR1 is KGHSH and CDR2 is LQKENI in the germline V gene. The CDR3 is made up of 14 amino acids. This CDR3 reads CASSLGQLNTEAFF. Written as DNA, the CDR3 is TGTGCCAGCTCACTGGGACAATTGAACACTGAAGCTTTCTTT.

This clone was found once. The chain uses TRBV15 and TRBJ2-7; no clear D gene. In germline, CDR1 is LNHNV, CDR2 YYDKDF (reference sequence). The CDR3 is 15 residues long. The V end was cut by 3 bases, the J end by 4 bases, with 16 bases between. The CDR3 nucleotides are TGTGCCACCAGCAGTGGGTTCGTAGACATATACGAGCAGTACTTC. It yields the protein CATSSGFVDIYEQYF.

J is TRBJ2-1 and V is TRBV9; D is possibly TRBD2 (5 bases). The CDR3 covers 16 residues. Trimming shortened V by 0 bases and J by 2 bases, and 12 bases separated the two germline ends. Per the germline V gene, CDR1 is SGDLS and CDR2 is YYNGEE. CDR3 nucleotides: TGTGCCAGCAGCGTAGAAAGTGGGAGCGCCTACAATGAGCAGTTCTTC. As protein: CASSVESGSAYNEQFF.

The rearrangement joins TRBV4-3 to TRBJ1-2, with D possibly being TRBD1 (5 bases). V was clipped by 1 base and J by 8 bases, with 11 bases between them. CDR1 LGHNA and CDR2 YSLEER come from the germline V gene. The CDR3 is made up of 13 amino acids. CDR3 nucleotides: TGCGCCAGCAGCCAAGTAGGGGATTTAGGCTACACCTTC. This codes for CASSQVGDLGYTF.

The V call is TRBV28, the J call TRBJ2-7, with TRBD1 matching over 12 bases. The CDR3 contains 17 residues. V dropped 3 bases and J dropped 4; count of bases not matched to a gene: 10. CDR1 MDHEN and CDR2 SYDVKM come from the germline V gene. In DNA form, the CDR3 reads TGTGCCAGCAGTTTGGAGGAGGGGACAGGGGGCAGGTACGAGCAGTACTTC. This encodes CASSLEEGTGGRYEQYF.

Only one count was recorded for this clone. The chain links TRBV6-5 to TRBJ2-1; possible D gene TRBD2, 6 bases. The CDR3 contains 15 residues. Trimming shortened V by 4 bases and J by 0 bases, and 10 bases separated the two germline ends. Germline-derived CDR1 and CDR2 are MNHEY and SVGAGI. The CDR3 spells CASSLAVNSYNEQFF. In DNA, the CDR3 is TGTGCCAGCAGTTTAGCGGTGAACTCCTACAATGAGCAGTTCTTC.

With respect to this clone: Distinct nucleotide sequences in the sample also encode this CDR3. This rearrangement joins TRBV5-6 to TRBJ2-7; no clear D. V lost 0 bases and J 4 bases, leaving 5 bases between the germline ends. The CDR3 is 12 residues long. Germline V gene sequence: CDR1 SGHDT, CDR2 YYEEEE. In DNA, the CDR3 is TGTGCCAGCAGCTTGGGCCAGTACGAGCAGTACTTC. Translation gives CASSLGQYEQYF.

This sequence joins TRBV14 and TRBJ1-1; a possible D gene is TRBD1 (5 bases). The ends were cut back, 2 bases at V and 5 bases at J, with 15 bases in the middle. The CDR3 is 15 amino acids. CDR1 is SGHDN, CDR2 FVKESK, per germline. The CDR3 is CASSQRRQIGTEAFF. CDR3 nucleotides: TGTGCCAGCAGCCAACGGCGACAGATAGGGACTGAAGCTTTCTTT.

The rearrangement links TRBV23-1 to TRBJ1-3; D is ambiguous. TRBV23-1 is recorded as an ORF, its role being uncertain. Trimming left V 7 bases short and J 5 bases short, with 12 bases between. The length of the CDR3 is 13 residues. The CDR3 region is CASTPWPRNTIYF. For the CDR3, the DNA is TGCGCCAGCACTCCATGGCCAAGAAACACCATATATTTT.

J is TRBJ2-7 and V is TRBV5-1; TRBD2 is a possible D gene (7 bases). The V gene lost 4 bases and the J gene lost 3 bases, with 14 bases spanning the gap. The CDR3 consists of 14 residues. Per the germline V gene, CDR1 is SGHRS and CDR2 is YFSETQ. The CDR3 spells CASSPVGGLYEQYF. CDR3 coding DNA: TGCGCCAGCAGCCCGGTGGGGGGGCTCTACGAGCAGTACTTC. Full variable domain (missing parts from reference TRBV5-1 and TRBJ2-7): KAGVTQTPRYLIKTRGQQVTLSCSPISGHRSVSWYQQTPGQGLQFLFEYFSETQRNKGNFPGRFSGRQFSNSRSEMNVSTLELGDSALYLCASSPVGGLYEQYFGPGTRLTVT.

V gene TRBV28 combines with J gene TRBJ2-7; D is undetermined. The germline V gene encodes CDR1 MDHEN and CDR2 SYDVKM. The germline V and J ends were trimmed by 0 bases and 1 base, with 7 bases remaining between them. The CDR3 loop spans 14 amino acids. The chain's CDR3 is CASSLWLGSYEQYF. CDR3 bases: TGTGCCAGCAGTTTATGGCTAGGATCCTACGAGCAGTACTTC.

The chain has TRBV13 and TRBJ2-7; TRBD2 matches 7 bases. With 1 base clipped from V and 4 bases from J, the junction kept 4 bases outside the gene matches. The germline V gene encodes CDR1 PRHDT and CDR2 FYEKMQ (reference sequence). This CDR3 comprises 14 residues. The CDR3 spells CASSLAGGLYEQYF. CDR3 nucleotides: TGTGCCAGCAGCTTAGCGGGAGGCTTGTACGAGCAGTACTTC.

This chain joins TRBV28 and TRBJ2-7, with 8 nucleotides matching TRBD2. V trimming: 6 bases; J trimming: 2 bases; junction bases outside the gene matches: 6. Germline CDR1 and CDR2: MDHEN and SYDVKM. This CDR3 region has 14 residues. The CDR3, as DNA: TGTGCCAGCAGACCGGGACTAGTGGCCTACGAGCAGTACTTC. This codes for CASRPGLVAYEQYF.

The chain joins TRBV6-5 to TRBJ1-1; possible D gene TRBD1, 6 bases. The germline CDR1 and CDR2 sequences are MNHEY and SVGAGI. V was trimmed by 0 bases and J by 0 bases, leaving 11 bases between them. The CDR3 is 16 amino acids. CDR3: CASSYSADSVNTEAFF. The DNA for the CDR3 is TGTGCCAGCAGTTACTCCGCGGACAGCGTGAACACTGAAGCTTTCTTT.

This chain connects TRBV4-3 to TRBJ1-3, with TRBD1 matching 7 bases. The V gene's germline CDR1 is LGHNA and CDR2 YSLEER. V lost 4 bases, J lost 0 bases, and 9 bases stayed unmatched. The CDR3 is made up of 17 amino acids. CDR3 nucleotide sequence: TGCGCCAGCAGCCTATCCACAGGGGCCAGCTCTGGAAACACCATATATTTT. It specifies CASSLSTGASSGNTIYF.

This chain joins TRBV3-1 (or the pseudogene TRBV3-2) and TRBJ2-3; TRBD2 agrees at 9 bases. The CDR3 has 17 amino acids. After removal of 0 bases from V and 3 bases from J, the junction contained 7 bases not matched to a gene. CDR1 and CDR2 from the germline V gene are LGHDT and YNNKEL (reference sequence). DNA for the CDR3: TGTGCCAGCAGCCAAGATTGGCGGGGGGGTTGGACAGATACGCAGTATTTT. Its translation is CASSQDWRGGWTDTQYF.

The chain combines TRBV28 with TRBJ1-6; maybe TRBD1 (5 bases). The germline V gene has CDR1 MDHEN and CDR2 SYDVKM. Trimming shortened V by 1 base and J by 0 bases, and 16 bases separated the two germline ends. This CDR3 comprises 19 residues. The CDR3 sequence is CASSLSGVGLSSYNSPLHF. The CDR3 DNA reads as TGTGCCAGCAGTTTATCGGGGGTCGGCCTGAGCTCCTATAATTCACCCCTCCACTTT.

A few counts support this clone. The J gene is TRBJ1-5, the V gene TRBV25-1; 9 positions match TRBD1. Looked up from germline, CDR1 is MGHDK and CDR2 is SYGVNS. The length of the CDR3 is 13 residues. With V trimmed by 4 bases and J by 7 bases, 2 bases remained unmatched. The CDR3 is CASSGTGEQPQHF. CDR3 DNA sequence: TGTGCCAGCAGTGGGACAGGGGAGCAGCCCCAGCATTTT.